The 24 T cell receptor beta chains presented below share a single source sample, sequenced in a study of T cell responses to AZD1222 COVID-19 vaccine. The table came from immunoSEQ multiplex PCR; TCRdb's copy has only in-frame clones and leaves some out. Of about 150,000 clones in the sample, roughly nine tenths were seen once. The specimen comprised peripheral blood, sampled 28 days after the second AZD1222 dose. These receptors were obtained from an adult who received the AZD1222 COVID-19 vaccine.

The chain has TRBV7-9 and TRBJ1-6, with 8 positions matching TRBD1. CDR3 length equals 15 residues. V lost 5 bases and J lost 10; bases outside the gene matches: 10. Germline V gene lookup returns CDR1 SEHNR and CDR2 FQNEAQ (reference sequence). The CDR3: CASSPGTGGRSPLHF. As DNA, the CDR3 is TGTGCCAGCAGCCCAGGCACAGGGGGAAGGTCACCCCTCCACTTT.

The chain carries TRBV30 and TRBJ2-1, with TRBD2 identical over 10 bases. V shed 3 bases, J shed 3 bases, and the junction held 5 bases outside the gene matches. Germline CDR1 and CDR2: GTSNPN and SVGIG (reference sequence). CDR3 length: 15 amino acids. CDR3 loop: CAWRGLAGVYNEQFF. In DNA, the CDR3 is TGTGCCTGGAGAGGTCTAGCGGGAGTCTACAATGAGCAGTTCTTC.

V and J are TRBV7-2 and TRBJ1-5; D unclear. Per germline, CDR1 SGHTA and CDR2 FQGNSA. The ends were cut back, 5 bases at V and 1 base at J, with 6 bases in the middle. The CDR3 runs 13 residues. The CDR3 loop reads CASSPTSNQPQHF. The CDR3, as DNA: TGTGCCAGCAGCCCCACAAGCAATCAGCCCCAGCATTTT.

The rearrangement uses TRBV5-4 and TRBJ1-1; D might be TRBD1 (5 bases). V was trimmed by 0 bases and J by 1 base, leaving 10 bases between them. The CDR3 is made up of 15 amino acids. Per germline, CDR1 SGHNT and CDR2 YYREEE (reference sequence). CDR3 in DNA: TGTGCCAGCAGCTTGGCCGCTCAGGGGAACACTGAAGCTTTCTTT. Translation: CASSLAAQGNTEAFF.

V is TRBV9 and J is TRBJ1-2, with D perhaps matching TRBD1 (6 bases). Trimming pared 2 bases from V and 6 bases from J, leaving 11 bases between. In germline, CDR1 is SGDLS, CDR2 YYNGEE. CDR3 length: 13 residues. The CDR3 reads CASSVVQGHGYTF. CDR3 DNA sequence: TGTGCCAGCAGCGTTGTACAGGGTCATGGCTACACCTTC.

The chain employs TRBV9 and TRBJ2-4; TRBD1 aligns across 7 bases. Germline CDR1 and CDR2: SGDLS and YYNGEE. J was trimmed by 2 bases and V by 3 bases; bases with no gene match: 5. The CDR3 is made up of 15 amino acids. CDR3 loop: CASSERTGTKNIQYF. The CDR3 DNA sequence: TGTGCCAGCAGCGAACGGACAGGAACCAAAAACATTCAGTACTTC. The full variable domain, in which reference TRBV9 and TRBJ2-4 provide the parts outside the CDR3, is DSGVTQTPKHLITATGQRVTLRCSPRSGDLSVYWYQQSLDQGLQFLIQYYNGEERAKGNILERFSAQQFPDLHSELNLSSLELGDSALYFCASSERTGTKNIQYFGAGTRLSVL.

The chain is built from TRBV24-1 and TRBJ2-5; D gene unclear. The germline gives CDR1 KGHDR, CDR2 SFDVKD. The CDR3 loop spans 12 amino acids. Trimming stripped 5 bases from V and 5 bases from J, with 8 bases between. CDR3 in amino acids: CATSAGWETQYF. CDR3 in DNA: TGTGCCACCAGTGCCGGGTGGGAGACCCAGTACTTC.

The CDR3 DNA reads TGTGCCACCAGCAGACACGAAGGGGGTCTGGCGAACTATGGCTACACCTTC. Translated: CATSRHEGGLANYGYTF. The genes are TRBV15 and TRBJ1-2, with D possibly TRBD1 on 6 matching bases. The CDR3 has 17 residues. Germline CDR1 and CDR2: LNHNV and YYDKDF (reference sequence). Trimming left V 2 bases short and J 2 bases short, with 18 bases between.

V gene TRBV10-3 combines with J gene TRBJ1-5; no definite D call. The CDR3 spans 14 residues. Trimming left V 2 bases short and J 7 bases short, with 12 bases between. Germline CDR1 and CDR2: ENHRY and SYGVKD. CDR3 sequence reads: CAISEPPYSQPQHF. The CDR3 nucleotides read TGTGCCATCAGTGAGCCGCCCTACTCGCAGCCCCAGCATTTT.

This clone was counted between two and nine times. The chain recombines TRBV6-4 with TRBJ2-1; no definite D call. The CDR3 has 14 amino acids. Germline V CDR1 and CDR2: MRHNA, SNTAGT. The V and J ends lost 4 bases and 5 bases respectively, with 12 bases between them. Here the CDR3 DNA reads TGTGCCAGCAGTGCTTTCGGGCGAGACAATGAGCAGTTCTTC. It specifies CASSAFGRDNEQFF.

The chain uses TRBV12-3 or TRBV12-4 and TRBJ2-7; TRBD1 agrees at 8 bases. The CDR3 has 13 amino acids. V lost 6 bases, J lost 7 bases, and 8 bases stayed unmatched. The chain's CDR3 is CASRGQGLGEQYF. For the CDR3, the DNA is TGTGCCAGCAGAGGACAGGGTTTGGGAGAGCAGTACTTC.

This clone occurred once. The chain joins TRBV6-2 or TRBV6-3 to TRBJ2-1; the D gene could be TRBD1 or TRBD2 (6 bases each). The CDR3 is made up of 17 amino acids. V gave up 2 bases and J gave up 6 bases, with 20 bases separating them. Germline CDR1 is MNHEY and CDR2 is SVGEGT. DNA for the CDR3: TGTGCCAGCAGTTACCCCGGACGGGGGAGAGGGGGCAATGAGCAGTTCTTC. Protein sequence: CASSYPGRGRGGNEQFF.

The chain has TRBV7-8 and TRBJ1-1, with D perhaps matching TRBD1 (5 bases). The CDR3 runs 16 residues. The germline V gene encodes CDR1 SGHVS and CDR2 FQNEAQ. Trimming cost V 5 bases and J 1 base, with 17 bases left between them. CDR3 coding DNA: TGTGCCAGCAGCCAGTCCTCCAGGGCTCCGAACACTGAAGCTTTCTTT. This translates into CASSQSSRAPNTEAFF.

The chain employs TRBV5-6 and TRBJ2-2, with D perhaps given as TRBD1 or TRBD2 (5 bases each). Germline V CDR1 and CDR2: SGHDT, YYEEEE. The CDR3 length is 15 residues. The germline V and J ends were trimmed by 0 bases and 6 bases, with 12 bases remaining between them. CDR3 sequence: CASSLGPEGSGELFF. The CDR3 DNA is TGTGCCAGCAGCTTGGGACCCGAGGGGTCCGGGGAGCTGTTTTTT.

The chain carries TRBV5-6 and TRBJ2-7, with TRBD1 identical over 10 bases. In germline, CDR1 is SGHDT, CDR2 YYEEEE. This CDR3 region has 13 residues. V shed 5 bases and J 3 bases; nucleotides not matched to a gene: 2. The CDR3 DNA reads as TGTGCCAGCAGTTGGGACAGGGGCTACGAGCAGTACTTC. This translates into CASSWDRGYEQYF.

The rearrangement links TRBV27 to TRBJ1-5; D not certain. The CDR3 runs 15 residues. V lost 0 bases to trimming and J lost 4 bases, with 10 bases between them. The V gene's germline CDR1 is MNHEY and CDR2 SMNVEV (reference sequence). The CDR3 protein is CASSLSWGSNQPQHF. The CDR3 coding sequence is TGTGCCAGCAGTTTATCGTGGGGTTCGAATCAGCCCCAGCATTTT.

The CDR3, as DNA: TGTGCCAGCAGCACCCAGGGGAACACTGAAGCTTTCTTT. Translation gives CASSTQGNTEAFF. This chain uses TRBV7-8 with TRBJ1-1; D may be TRBD1 (5 bases). The CDR3 runs 13 residues. Trimming shortened V by 5 bases and J by 1 base, and 8 bases separated the two germline ends. Germline V gives CDR1 SGHVS, CDR2 FQNEAQ.

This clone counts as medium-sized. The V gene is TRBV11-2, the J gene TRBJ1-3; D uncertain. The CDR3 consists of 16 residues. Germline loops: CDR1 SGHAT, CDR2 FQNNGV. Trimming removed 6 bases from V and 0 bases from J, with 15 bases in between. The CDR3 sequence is CASRSTGYNSGNTIYF. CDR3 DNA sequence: TGTGCCAGCAGGTCGACCGGTTACAACTCTGGAAACACCATATATTTT.

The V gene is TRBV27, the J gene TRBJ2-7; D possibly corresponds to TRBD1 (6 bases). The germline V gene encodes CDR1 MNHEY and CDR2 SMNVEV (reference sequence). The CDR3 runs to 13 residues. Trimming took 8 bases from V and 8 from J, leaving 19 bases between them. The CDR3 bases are TGTGCCAGCGGCCGGGACACCCGCGTTAAGCAGTACTTC. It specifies CASGRDTRVKQYF.

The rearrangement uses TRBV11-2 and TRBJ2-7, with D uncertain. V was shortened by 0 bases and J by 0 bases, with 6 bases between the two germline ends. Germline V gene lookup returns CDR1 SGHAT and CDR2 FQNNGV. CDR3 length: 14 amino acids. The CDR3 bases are TGTGCCAGCAGCTTAGAACCGGGCTCCTACGAGCAGTACTTC. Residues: CASSLEPGSYEQYF.

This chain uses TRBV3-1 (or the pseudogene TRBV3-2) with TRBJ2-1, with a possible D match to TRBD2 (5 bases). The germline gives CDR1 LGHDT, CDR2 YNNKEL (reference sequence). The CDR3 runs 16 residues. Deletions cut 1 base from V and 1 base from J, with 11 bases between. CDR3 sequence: CASSQVGRGSYNEQFF. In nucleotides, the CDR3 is TGTGCCAGCAGCCAAGTCGGACGGGGTTCCTACAATGAGCAGTTCTTC.

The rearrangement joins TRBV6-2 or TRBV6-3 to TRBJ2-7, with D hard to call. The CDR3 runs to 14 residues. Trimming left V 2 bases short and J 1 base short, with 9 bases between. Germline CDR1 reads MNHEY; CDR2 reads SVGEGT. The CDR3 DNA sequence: TGTGCCAGCAGTTACACAGAGACTTCCTACGAGCAGTACTTC. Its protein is CASSYTETSYEQYF.

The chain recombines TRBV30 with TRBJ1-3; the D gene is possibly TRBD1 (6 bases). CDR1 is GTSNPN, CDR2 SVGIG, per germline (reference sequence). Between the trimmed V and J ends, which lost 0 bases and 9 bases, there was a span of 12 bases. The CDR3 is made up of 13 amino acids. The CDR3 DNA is TGTGCCTGGAGTGTGGACAGATTAGGCACCATATATTTT. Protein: CAWSVDRLGTIYF.

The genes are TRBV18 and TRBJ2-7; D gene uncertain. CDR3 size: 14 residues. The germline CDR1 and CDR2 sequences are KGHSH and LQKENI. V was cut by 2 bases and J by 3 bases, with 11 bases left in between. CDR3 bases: TGTGCCAGCTCACCATCTGGGCAGCACTACGAGCAGTACTTC. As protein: CASSPSGQHYEQYF.